This T cell receptor (beta chain) comes out of a study of CD8 T cells in ankylosing spondylitis (dated by TCRdb to about 2017). Regarding the study in general: To find TCR variants linked to disease, the study profiled T cell receptor beta repertoires in ankylosing spondylitis patients and healthy donors. The full study cohort comprised about 25 ankylosing spondylitis patients and about 110 healthy donors. Samples of peripheral blood were taken, and for ankylosing spondylitis patients, synovial fluid was collected as well.

Data came from an Illumina HiSeq 2500. Quantitative 5'-RACE with molecular barcodes was the method used to prepare the TCR beta libraries. The original methods were these. A new computational method, built on a probabilistic model of VDJ rearrangement, was used to identify disease-linked TCR variants. TCRdb took the public reads, trimmed them with fastp at Q25, ran MiXCR for clone calling and kept in-frame beta chains. Under each unique CDR3 protein, matching rows form one entry showing the most common genes and DNA. TCRdb, not the authors, supplied the V and J calls. A total of approximately 550,000 distinct CDR3 sequences appear in this sample, approximately 11% of them only once. Of the sample, around 7% is held by the ten largest clones. On the study overall, not on this receptor specifically: Some of the motif variants had been reported before in the synovial fluid and blood of reactive arthritis patients, a finding that suggests common disease-initiation mechanisms. According to the report, matched synovial fluid samples from ankylosing spondylitis patients were significantly enriched for the disease-linked clones. Blood from ankylosing spondylitis patients appeared to be characterized by a TCR beta motif composed of eight or nine highly homologous amino acid variants. The disease-linked clones had a CD8+ phenotype and were found at relatively low frequencies in peripheral blood.

As concerns this clonotype: Its recognized antigen is unknown. Base qualities are missing; no much larger clone stands one base away.

V was cut back by 4 bases and J by 6 bases, leaving a gap of 9 bases between them. The germline V gene specifies MGHDK as CDR1 and SYGVNS as CDR2. There are 12 amino acids in the CDR3, from cysteine to phenylalanine inclusive. Left in the record is the CDR3 DNA by itself, 36 bases read in frame from the first base. Material: blood, either unsorted or a sorted T cell fraction (not recorded which). The chain links TRBV25-1 with TRBJ1-1; the D region possibly corresponds to TRBD1 (6 bases align). This TCR was recovered from a male donor with ankylosing spondylitis. The nucleotides are TGTGCCAGCAGTGGTTGGACAGCTGAAGCTTTCTTT. Translated, this gives CASSGWTAEAFF.